This T cell receptor (beta chain) was captured in a study of shared clonotypes between healthy human individuals. Study results and limitations: Collection of samples was limited to blood; tissue repertoires likely differ.

The study drew all its donors from Caucasian adults living in Nashville, Tennessee. With regard to this clone: Its antigen is not identified.

CDR1 is SQVTM, CDR2 ANQGSEA, per germline. This CDR3 comprises 15 residues. V was cut by 5 bases and J by 0 bases, with 14 bases left in between. Profiling relied on immunoSEQ multiplex PCR, and the TCRdb table lists in-frame clones only, not all of them. The table has approximately 1.5 million clones, approximately 98.5% seen once. Sequenced input: naive CD4+ T cells sorted from blood. The subset denotes: CD45RA+ positively selected. V and J are TRBV29-1 and TRBJ1-5, with D unresolved. The clonotype was recovered from a man between 25 and 39 years old in good health. The CDR3 nucleotides are TGCAGCGTTAACTTCGGACGGAGTAGCAATCAGCCCCAGCATTTT. Translation gives CSVNFGRSSNQPQHF. Supplemented by reference TRBV29-1 and TRBJ1-5, the full variable domain reads SAVISQKPSRDICQRGTSLTIQCQVDSQVTMMFWYRQQPGQSLTLIATANQGSEATYESGFVIDKFPISRPNLTFSTLTVSNMSPEDSSIYLCSVNFGRSSNQPQHFGDGTRLSIL.